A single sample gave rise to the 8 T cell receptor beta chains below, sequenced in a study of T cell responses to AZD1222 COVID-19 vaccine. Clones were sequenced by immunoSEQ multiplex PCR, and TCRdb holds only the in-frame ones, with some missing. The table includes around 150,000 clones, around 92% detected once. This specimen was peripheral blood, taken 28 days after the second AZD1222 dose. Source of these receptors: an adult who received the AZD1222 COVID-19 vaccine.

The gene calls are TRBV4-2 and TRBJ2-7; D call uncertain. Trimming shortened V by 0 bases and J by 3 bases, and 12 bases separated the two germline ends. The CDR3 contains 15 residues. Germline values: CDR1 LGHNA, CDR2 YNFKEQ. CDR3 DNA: TGTGCCAGCAGCCAAGATCGGCAGGAGTTCTACGAGCAGTACTTC. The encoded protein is CASSQDRQEFYEQYF.

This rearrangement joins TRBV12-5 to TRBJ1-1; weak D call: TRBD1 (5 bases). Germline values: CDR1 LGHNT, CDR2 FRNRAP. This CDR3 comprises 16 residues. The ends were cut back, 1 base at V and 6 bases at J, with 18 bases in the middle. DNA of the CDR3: TGTGCTAGTGGTTTGGCCCCGAGGACCACGGGGGCTGAAGCTTTCTTT. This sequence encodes CASGLAPRTTGAEAFF.

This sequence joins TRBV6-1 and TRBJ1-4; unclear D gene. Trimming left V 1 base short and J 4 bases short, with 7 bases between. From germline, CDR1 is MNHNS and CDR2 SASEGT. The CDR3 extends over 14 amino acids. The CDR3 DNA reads TGTGCCAGCAGTGAAGTGACGTTTAATGAAAAACTGTTTTTT. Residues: CASSEVTFNEKLFF.

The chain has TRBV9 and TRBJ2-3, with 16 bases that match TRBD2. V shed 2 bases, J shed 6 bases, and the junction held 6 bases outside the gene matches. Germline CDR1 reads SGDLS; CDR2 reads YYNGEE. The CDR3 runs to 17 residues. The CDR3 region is CASSVGTSGRVGDTQYF. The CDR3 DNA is TGTGCCAGCAGCGTCGGGACTAGCGGGAGGGTAGGGGATACGCAGTATTTT. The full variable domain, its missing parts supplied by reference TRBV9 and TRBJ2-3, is DSGVTQTPKHLITATGQRVTLRCSPRSGDLSVYWYQQSLDQGLQFLIQYYNGEERAKGNILERFSAQQFPDLHSELNLSSLELGDSALYFCASSVGTSGRVGDTQYFGPGTRLTVL.

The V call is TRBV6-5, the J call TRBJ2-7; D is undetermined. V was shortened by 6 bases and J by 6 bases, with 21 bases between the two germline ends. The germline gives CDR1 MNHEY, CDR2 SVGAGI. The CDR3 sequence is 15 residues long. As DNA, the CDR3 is TGTGCCAGCAGCCCCGAGCCCAATCGGGCCTCCGAGCAGTACTTC. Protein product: CASSPEPNRASEQYF.

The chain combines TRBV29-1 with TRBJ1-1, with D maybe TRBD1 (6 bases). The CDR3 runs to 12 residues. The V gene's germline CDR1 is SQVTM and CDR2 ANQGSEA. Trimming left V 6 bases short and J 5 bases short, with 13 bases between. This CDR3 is CSVGTGRTEAFF. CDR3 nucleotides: TGCAGCGTCGGAACAGGGAGGACTGAAGCTTTCTTT. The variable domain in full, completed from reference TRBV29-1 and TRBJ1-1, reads SAVISQKPSRDICQRGTSLTIQCQVDSQVTMMFWYRQQPGQSLTLIATANQGSEATYESGFVIDKFPISRPNLTFSTLTVSNMSPEDSSIYLCSVGTGRTEAFFGQGTRLTVV.

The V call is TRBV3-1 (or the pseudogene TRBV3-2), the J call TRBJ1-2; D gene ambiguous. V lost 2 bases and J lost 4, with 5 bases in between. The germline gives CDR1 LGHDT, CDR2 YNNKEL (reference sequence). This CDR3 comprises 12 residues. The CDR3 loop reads CASSQSFYGYTF. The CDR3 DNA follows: TGTGCCAGCAGCCAATCGTTCTATGGCTACACCTTC.

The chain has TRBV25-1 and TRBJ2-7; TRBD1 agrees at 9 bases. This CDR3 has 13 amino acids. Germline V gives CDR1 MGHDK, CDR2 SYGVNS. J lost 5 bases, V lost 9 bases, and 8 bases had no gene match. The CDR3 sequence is CASDRGSSNEQYF. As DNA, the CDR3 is TGTGCCAGTGACAGGGGGTCCTCAAACGAGCAGTACTTC.